The 12 T cell receptor beta chains given below trace back to one sample, sequenced in a study of cytomegalovirus exposure and HLA in healthy donors. The primer mix had 60 Vbeta and 13 Jbeta primers. Sequencing was performed with immunoSEQ multiplex PCR; in TCRdb, only in-frame clones are kept and a portion is missing. The sample carries some 130,000 clones, 80% recorded once. Material: PBMCs. The receptors shown here come from a male donor in good health and CMV-seronegative.

The CDR3 nucleotides read TGTGCCAGTAGTTTCCCGTCCGGGACAGGGGGGTCCCGGGGGGCCAACGTCCTGACTTTC. It is translated as CASSFPSGTGGSRGANVLTF. The rearrangement joins TRBV19 to TRBJ2-6; 11 bases map to TRBD1. The germline V gene encodes CDR1 LNHDA and CDR2 SQIVND (reference sequence). Germline trimming cut 5 bases from V and 4 bases from J; bases unmatched to any gene: 16. The CDR3 is made up of 20 amino acids.

This chain uses TRBV14 with TRBJ1-1, with TRBD1 as a possible D gene (5 bases). Trimming left V 2 bases short and J 5 bases short, with 21 bases between. The CDR3 is 17 residues long. Germline V CDR1 and CDR2: SGHDN, FVKESK. CDR3 protein: CASSQSSVRVRETEAFF. The CDR3 bases are TGTGCCAGCAGCCAATCCTCAGTCAGGGTTAGGGAAACTGAAGCTTTCTTT.

This chain connects TRBV21-1 to TRBJ1-1; TRBD1 was called by the table and not checked on the DNA. TRBV21-1 is deemed a pseudogene. The CDR3 sequence is 13 residues long. CDR3 sequence: CAKGDRGSWIAFF. For the CDR3, the DNA is TGTGCCAAAGGGGACAGGGGGTCGTGGATAGCTTTCTTT.

This chain uses TRBV13 with TRBJ1-1; D not resolved. With 5 bases removed from V and 2 bases from J, the gap between germline ends came to 15 bases. The CDR3 contains 15 residues. CDR1 is PRHDT and CDR2 is FYEKMQ in the germline V gene (reference sequence). CDR3 sequence reads: CASSASLPSNTEAFF. CDR3 sequence (DNA): TGTGCCAGCAGCGCTAGTCTCCCCTCAAACACTGAAGCTTTCTTT.

This clone was picked up a small number of times. One junction end does not reproduce the germline sequence, and a read error may be involved. The chain recombines TRBV6-4 with TRBJ2-6; a weak D match, TRBD1 (5 bases). From germline, CDR1 is MRHNA and CDR2 SNTAGT. The CDR3 sequence is 15 residues long. This chain's CDR3 is CASTLDGSGANGLTF. The CDR3 nucleotides read TGTGCCAGCACTCTGGACGGCTCTGGGGCCAACGGCCTGACTTTC.

A few counts support this clone. This chain joins TRBV18 and TRBJ1-1; unclear D gene. V was cut by 6 bases and J by 3 bases, with 14 bases left in between. The CDR3 is made up of 14 amino acids. Germline V CDR1 and CDR2: KGHSH, LQKENI. The CDR3 DNA reads TGTGCCAGCTCGTTCCGAGCGGGAGACACTGAAGCTTTCTTT. This encodes CASSFRAGDTEAFF.

The genes are TRBV29-1 and TRBJ2-7; 7 nucleotides line up with TRBD2. This CDR3 has 13 residues. The germline V gene encodes CDR1 SQVTM and CDR2 ANQGSEA. Trimming removed 6 bases from V and 3 bases from J; junction bases left unmatched: 8. This CDR3 is CSVLEGGIYEQYF. CDR3 sequence (DNA): TGCAGCGTCTTGGAGGGAGGGATCTACGAGCAGTACTTC.

This clone was seen more than once but under ten times. This sequence joins TRBV7-9 and TRBJ1-2; 9 bases agree with TRBD1. Germline lookup yields CDR1 SEHNR and CDR2 FQNEAQ (reference sequence). CDR3 length: 16 residues. Trimming cost V 8 bases and J 5 bases; bases outside gene matches: 15. The CDR3 spells CASHKPEAGTGYGYTF. The CDR3 DNA sequence: TGTGCCAGCCACAAACCGGAGGCCGGGACAGGGTATGGCTACACCTTC.

CDR3 loop: CASSVVPGNTIYF. CDR3 coding DNA: TGTGCCAGCAGCGTAGTCCCAGGAAACACCATATATTTT. The chain couples TRBV9 to TRBJ1-3; D gene uncertain. V was pared by 0 bases and J by 4 bases, with 5 bases between. This CDR3 has 13 amino acids. Germline CDR1 reads SGDLS; CDR2 reads YYNGEE.

The table lists this clone with a few counts. V and J are TRBV25-1 and TRBJ2-5; 11 bases map to TRBD2. CDR1 is MGHDK and CDR2 is SYGVNS in the germline V gene. J gave up 4 bases and V 5 bases, and 15 bases lay outside the gene matches. The CDR3 totals 18 residues. CDR3 protein: CASSHAAGLAEVRETQYF. The CDR3 nucleotides read TGTGCCAGCAGTCACGCGGCGGGACTAGCGGAAGTCAGAGAGACCCAGTACTTC. Full variable domain (missing parts from reference TRBV25-1 and TRBJ2-5): EADIYQTPRYLVIGTGKKITLECSQTMGHDKMYWYQQDPGMELHLIHYSYGVNSTEKGDLSSESTVSRIRTEHFPLTLESARPSHTSQYLCASSHAAGLAEVRETQYFGPGTRLLVL.

Turning to this clone: The germline gene is not matched at one end of the junction; a read error may be the cause. V is TRBV5-4 and J is TRBJ2-6; tentatively, D is TRBD2 (6 bases). The CDR3 contains 18 residues. Germline CDR1 is SGHNT and CDR2 is YYREEE (reference sequence). CDR3 DNA sequence: TGTGCCAGCAGCTTGGGGGAGGCAGGAGCAGCTGGGGCCAACGGCCTGACTTTC. Amino acid sequence: CASSLGEAGAAGANGLTF.

This sequence joins TRBV25-1 and TRBJ1-1; possibly TRBD1 for D (5 bases). Germline CDR1 reads MGHDK; CDR2 reads SYGVNS. The ends were cut back, 8 bases at V and 1 base at J, with 11 bases in the middle. The CDR3 spans 13 residues. The CDR3 here is CASRGDTNTEAFF. As DNA, the CDR3 is TGTGCCAGCCGGGGGGATACGAACACTGAAGCTTTCTTT.